One and the same sample provided the 30 T cell receptor beta chains below, sequenced in a study of cytomegalovirus exposure and HLA in healthy donors. Primers included in the PCR were 60 Vbeta and 13 Jbeta primers. The assay was immunoSEQ multiplex PCR, and TCRdb's table has in-frame clones only and misses some. The table records roughly 100,000 clones, 75% to 80% of them present only once. Sequencing input: PBMCs. The receptors stem from a man aged 55 to 70 in good health and CMV-seropositive.

This chain connects TRBV7-2 to TRBJ2-3, with 7 positions matching TRBD1. This CDR3 is 15 amino acids long. The V gene's germline CDR1 is SGHTA and CDR2 FQGNSA. The trim removed 5 bases at V and 2 bases at J, leaving 7 bases unmatched. The CDR3: CASSPGQPLTDTQYF. The DNA for the CDR3 is TGTGCCAGCAGCCCGGGACAGCCACTCACAGATACGCAGTATTTT.

This sequence joins TRBV5-1 and TRBJ2-3; 9 nucleotides match TRBD2. This CDR3 is built from 16 residues. Trimming removed 4 bases from V and 2 bases from J; junction bases left unmatched: 8. Germline V gene lookup returns CDR1 SGHRS and CDR2 YFSETQ. The CDR3 sequence: CASSPIAGDLTDTQYF. The CDR3 nucleotides are TGCGCCAGCAGCCCGATAGCGGGGGACCTCACAGATACGCAGTATTTT.

The genes are TRBV4-1 and TRBJ1-2; maybe TRBD1 (5 bases). The V and J ends lost 0 bases and 4 bases respectively, with 12 bases between them. Germline assignment: CDR1 MGHRA and CDR2 YSYEKL. The length of the CDR3 is 15 residues. The CDR3 DNA reads as TGCGCCAGCAGCCAAGAAGCAGGGTCCTTCTATGGCTACACCTTC. Protein: CASSQEAGSFYGYTF.

CDR3 nucleotide sequence: TGTGCCAGCGGGAGGGGACCGAGCTCCTACGAGCAGTACTTC. This sequence encodes CASGRGPSSYEQYF. This sequence joins TRBV2 and TRBJ2-7, with 7 bases matching TRBD2. Trimming removed 8 bases from V and 0 bases from J; junction bases left unmatched: 7. This CDR3 has 14 amino acids. Per the germline V gene, CDR1 is SNHLY and CDR2 is FYNNEI.

The gene calls are TRBV7-2 and TRBJ2-2; 7 positions match TRBD2. Germline V CDR1 and CDR2: SGHTA, FQGNSA. After removal of 8 bases from V and 5 bases from J, the junction contained 8 bases not matched to a gene. CDR3 length: 14 residues. The CDR3 coding sequence is TGTGCCAGCCAAATTTCCGGGGGGACCGGGGAGCTGTTTTTT. Amino acids: CASQISGGTGELFF. The entire variable domain, with the rest obtained from reference TRBV7-2 and TRBJ2-2, is as follows: GAGVSQSPSNKVTEKGKDVELRCDPISGHTALYWYRQSLGQGLEFLIYFQGNSAPDKSGLPSDRFSAERTGGSVSTLTIQRTQQEDSAVYLCASQISGGTGELFFGEGSRLTVL.

The CDR3 sequence is CASSLNGRGRSTEAFF. In nucleotides, the CDR3 is TGTGCCAGCAGCTTAAACGGCAGGGGTAGGAGCACTGAAGCTTTCTTT. This sequence joins TRBV7-9 and TRBJ1-1; D is possibly TRBD1 (6 bases). V was trimmed by 2 bases and J by 4 bases, leaving 17 bases between them. Germline assignment: CDR1 SEHNR and CDR2 FQNEAQ (reference sequence). The CDR3 is made up of 16 amino acids. Full variable domain (rest looked up from reference TRBV7-9 and TRBJ1-1): DTGVSQNPRHKITKRGQNVTFRCDPISEHNRLYWYRQTLGQGPEFLTYFQNEAQLEKSRLLSDRFSAERPKGSFSTLEIQRTEQGDSAMYLCASSLNGRGRSTEAFFGQGTRLTVV.

Regarding this clone: The junction departs from germline at one end; a sequencing error may be responsible. Other DNA sequences from this sample encode an identical CDR3 as well. V is TRBV5-4 and J is TRBJ2-7; 7 positions match TRBD2. CDR1 is SGHNT, CDR2 YYREEE, per germline (reference sequence). This CDR3 is built from 14 residues. CDR3 amino acids: CASSLAGGPGLAPF. CDR3 coding DNA: TGTGCCAGCAGCTTGGCGGGAGGACCGGGACTGGCCCCATTC.

The count of this clone is one. The CDR3 DNA follows: TGTGCCAGCAGCTCTGGACTAGCGGGGACCGGGGAGCTGTTTTTT. It specifies CASSSGLAGTGELFF. This sequence joins TRBV7-2 and TRBJ2-2; 12 positions match TRBD2. The CDR3 is made up of 15 amino acids. In germline, CDR1 is SGHTA, CDR2 FQGNSA. V lost 4 bases and J lost 5; bases outside the gene matches: 2.

CDR3 residues: CARLYGPDTEAFF. CDR3 sequence (DNA): TGTGCCAGACTCTATGGGCCGGACACTGAAGCTTTCTTT. The genes are TRBV2 and TRBJ1-1; D not certain. The CDR3 consists of 13 residues. CDR1 and CDR2 from the germline V gene are SNHLY and FYNNEI. V was shortened by 9 bases and J by 3 bases, with 14 bases between the two germline ends.

This clone came up a few times. V is TRBV5-1 and J is TRBJ1-1; tentatively, D is TRBD1 (6 bases). Germline lookup yields CDR1 SGHRS and CDR2 YFSETQ. The CDR3 sequence is 16 residues long. Trimming left V 1 base short and J 2 bases short, with 15 bases between. CDR3 region: CASSLQGIGGNTEAFF. The CDR3 region has the DNA TGCGCCAGCAGCTTGCAGGGGATTGGCGGAAACACTGAAGCTTTCTTT.

The chain couples TRBV12-2 to TRBJ2-5; the tabulated D call, TRBD1, remains unverified against the DNA. TRBV12-2 is a pseudogene segment. CDR3 length: 14 amino acids. The CDR3 sequence: CASRSDSVQETQYF. DNA of the CDR3: TGTGCAAGTCGCTCGGACAGTGTCCAAGAGACCCAGTACTTC.

V and J are TRBV7-8 and TRBJ2-2; D might be TRBD2 (6 bases). V lost 1 base to trimming and J lost 1 base, with 7 bases between them. The germline V gene has CDR1 SGHVS and CDR2 FQNEAQ. This CDR3 region has 15 residues. In DNA, the CDR3 is TGTGCCAGCAGCTTAGGAGCGGGGAACACCGGGGAGCTGTTTTTT. This gives the protein CASSLGAGNTGELFF.

This clone was picked up a small number of times. The chain links TRBV6-6 to TRBJ2-1; D remains ambiguous. The CDR3 is 13 residues long. V lost 6 bases and J 7 bases, leaving 13 bases between the germline ends. Germline-derived CDR1 and CDR2 are MNHNY and SVGAGI (reference sequence). CDR3 sequence: CASSSILFNEQFF. DNA of the CDR3: TGTGCCAGCAGCTCTATCCTTTTTAATGAGCAGTTCTTC.

The rearrangement joins TRBV2 to TRBJ2-7; 10 nucleotides agree with TRBD1. The CDR3 consists of 14 residues. Germline V CDR1 and CDR2: SNHLY, FYNNEI. J lost 5 bases, V lost 6 bases, and 7 bases had no gene match. The CDR3 region has the DNA TGTGCCAGCAGCCCGGACAGGGGGTACGACGAGCAGTACTTC. Protein product: CASSPDRGYDEQYF.

This clone has more than one count but fewer than ten. The gene calls are TRBV2 and TRBJ2-6, with 7 positions matching TRBD2. The CDR3 is 15 amino acids. CDR1 and CDR2 from the germline V gene are SNHLY and FYNNEI. Unmatched junction bases numbered 8, after V lost 8 bases and J lost 4 bases. CDR3 DNA: TGTGCCAGCGGGGAGGGGCCCTCAGGGGCCAACGTCCTGACTTTC. It specifies CASGEGPSGANVLTF.

The genes are TRBV2 and TRBJ2-3; D is possibly TRBD1 (6 bases). CDR1 is SNHLY, CDR2 FYNNEI, per germline. The germline V and J ends were trimmed by 4 bases and 4 bases, with 12 bases remaining between them. The CDR3 totals 14 residues. CDR3 sequence reads: CASSAGEVADTQYF. CDR3 coding DNA: TGTGCCAGCAGTGCAGGGGAAGTGGCAGATACGCAGTATTTT.

The J gene is TRBJ1-5, the V gene TRBV12-5; the match to TRBD1 covers 10 bases. The CDR3 sequence is 17 residues long. The germline V gene encodes CDR1 LGHNT and CDR2 FRNRAP. The trim removed 6 bases at V and 1 base at J, leaving 9 bases unmatched. CDR3 region: CASGPGTGVGSNQPQHF. The CDR3 DNA is TGTGCTAGTGGGCCCGGGACAGGGGTGGGGAGCAATCAGCCCCAGCATTTT.

The chain carries TRBV5-6 and TRBJ2-7; D gene unclear. From germline, CDR1 is SGHDT and CDR2 YYEEEE. The ends were cut back, 3 bases at V and 0 bases at J, with 7 bases in the middle. The CDR3 runs to 13 residues. The CDR3, as DNA: TGTGCCAGCAGCTGGCGGCACTCCTACGAGCAGTACTTC. Its protein is CASSWRHSYEQYF.

The chain links TRBV5-1 to TRBJ1-6; 9 positions agree with TRBD1. CDR3 size: 15 residues. Germline CDR1 SGHRS, CDR2 YFSETQ. With 4 bases clipped from V and 9 bases from J, the junction kept 8 bases outside the gene matches. This CDR3 is CASSLGTGIVSPLHF. Written as DNA, the CDR3 is TGCGCCAGCAGCCTAGGGACAGGGATCGTTTCACCCCTCCACTTT.

The rearrangement uses TRBV7-9 and TRBJ2-7; weak D call: TRBD1 (6 bases). CDR3 length equals 13 residues. The V end lost 5 bases, the J end lost 2 bases, and 10 bases lay between the germline ends. Germline CDR1 reads SEHNR; CDR2 reads FQNEAQ (reference sequence). The CDR3 DNA follows: TGTGCCAGCAGCACCGGGACAACCTACGAGCAGTACTTC. This sequence encodes CASSTGTTYEQYF.

There are a few counts of this clone. The gene calls are TRBV7-9 and TRBJ2-5, with D tentatively TRBD2 (5 bases). The CDR3 runs 13 residues. Trimming left V 9 bases short and J 3 bases short, with 14 bases between. Germline V CDR1 and CDR2: SEHNR, FQNEAQ (reference sequence). The CDR3: CASKDWVEETQYF. CDR3 sequence (DNA): TGTGCCAGTAAGGACTGGGTAGAAGAGACCCAGTACTTC. Together with reference TRBV7-9 and TRBJ2-5, the CDR3 gives the full variable domain: DTGVSQNPRHKITKRGQNVTFRCDPISEHNRLYWYRQTLGQGPEFLTYFQNEAQLEKSRLLSDRFSAERPKGSFSTLEIQRTEQGDSAMYLCASKDWVEETQYFGPGTRLLVL.

The chain links TRBV28 to TRBJ2-5; TRBD1 matches at 11 bases. V shed 4 bases, J shed 2 bases, and the junction held 6 bases outside the gene matches. This CDR3 comprises 16 residues. Germline V gene data show CDR1 as MDHEN and CDR2 as SYDVKM. The CDR3 region is CASSSTGTGGQETQYF. The CDR3 DNA reads as TGTGCCAGCAGTTCTACTGGGACAGGGGGTCAAGAGACCCAGTACTTC.

This sequence joins TRBV28 and TRBJ1-2; 8 nucleotides match TRBD1. The V and J ends lost 6 bases and 8 bases, in that order; junction bases with no gene match: 8. The CDR3 runs to 13 residues. In germline, CDR1 is MDHEN, CDR2 SYDVKM. This chain's CDR3 is CASRTTGVGGYTF. The CDR3, as DNA: TGTGCCAGCAGAACGACAGGGGTAGGGGGCTACACCTTC.

The chain recombines TRBV30 with TRBJ2-7, with a possible D match to TRBD2 (5 bases). CDR3 length: 13 amino acids. CDR1 is GTSNPN, CDR2 SVGIG, per germline (reference sequence). The CDR3 protein is CAYLSGIGYEQYF. Here the CDR3 DNA reads TGTGCTTACCTGTCGGGGATAGGGTACGAGCAGTACTTC.

The chain uses TRBV5-4 and TRBJ1-1, with D perhaps TRBD1 (6 bases). The CDR3 spans 14 residues. The V and J ends lost 4 bases and 4 bases respectively, with 14 bases between them. Germline V gives CDR1 SGHNT, CDR2 YYREEE (reference sequence). The CDR3 DNA sequence: TGTGCCAGCAGCCCAGAACAGGGTCGCACTGAAGCTTTCTTT. Translation gives CASSPEQGRTEAFF.

This clone appeared once. The chain has TRBV28 and TRBJ2-7; weak D call: TRBD2 (5 bases). Germline lookup yields CDR1 MDHEN and CDR2 SYDVKM. This CDR3 comprises 13 residues. V shed 5 bases and J shed 3 bases, with 11 bases lying between them. CDR3 in amino acids: CASSPGIVYEQYF. DNA of the CDR3: TGTGCCAGCAGTCCGGGGATTGTCTACGAGCAGTACTTC.

The chain carries TRBV6-1 and TRBJ2-7, with 8 bases fitting TRBD2. Germline CDR1 reads MNHNS; CDR2 reads SASEGT. CDR3 size: 16 residues. J gave up 2 bases and V 2 bases, and 8 bases lay outside the gene matches. CDR3 sequence reads: CASSERGGYYTYEQYF. Here the CDR3 DNA reads TGTGCCAGCAGTGAACGGGGGGGGTACTATACCTACGAGCAGTACTTC.

V gene TRBV27 combines with J gene TRBJ1-4; D gene uncertain. Germline loops: CDR1 MNHEY, CDR2 SMNVEV (reference sequence). Trimming took off 3 bases at V and 0 bases at J, with 8 bases between the two ends. The CDR3 contains 15 residues. For the CDR3, the DNA is TGTGCCAGCAGTTTGAGGTCTACAACTAATGAAAAACTGTTTTTT. Translating it yields CASSLRSTTNEKLFF.

The CDR3 reads CASSLPSGTGGDEQFF. The DNA for the CDR3 is TGTGCCAGTAGCCTGCCCTCCGGGACAGGGGGCGATGAGCAGTTCTTC. This chain joins TRBV19 and TRBJ2-1; 12 bases match TRBD1. Germline V gene data show CDR1 as LNHDA and CDR2 as SQIVND (reference sequence). V lost 6 bases, J lost 8 bases, and 11 bases stayed unmatched. The CDR3 consists of 16 residues.

This clone was counted once. This chain connects TRBV7-8 to TRBJ2-3; a possible D gene is TRBD2 (5 bases). The V gene lost 2 bases and the J gene lost 0 bases, with 9 bases spanning the gap. CDR3 length: 15 residues. CDR1 and CDR2 (germline): SGHVS, FQNEAQ. CDR3 in amino acids: CASSLSWTSTDTQYF. CDR3 DNA: TGTGCCAGCAGCTTAAGTTGGACTAGCACAGATACGCAGTATTTT.